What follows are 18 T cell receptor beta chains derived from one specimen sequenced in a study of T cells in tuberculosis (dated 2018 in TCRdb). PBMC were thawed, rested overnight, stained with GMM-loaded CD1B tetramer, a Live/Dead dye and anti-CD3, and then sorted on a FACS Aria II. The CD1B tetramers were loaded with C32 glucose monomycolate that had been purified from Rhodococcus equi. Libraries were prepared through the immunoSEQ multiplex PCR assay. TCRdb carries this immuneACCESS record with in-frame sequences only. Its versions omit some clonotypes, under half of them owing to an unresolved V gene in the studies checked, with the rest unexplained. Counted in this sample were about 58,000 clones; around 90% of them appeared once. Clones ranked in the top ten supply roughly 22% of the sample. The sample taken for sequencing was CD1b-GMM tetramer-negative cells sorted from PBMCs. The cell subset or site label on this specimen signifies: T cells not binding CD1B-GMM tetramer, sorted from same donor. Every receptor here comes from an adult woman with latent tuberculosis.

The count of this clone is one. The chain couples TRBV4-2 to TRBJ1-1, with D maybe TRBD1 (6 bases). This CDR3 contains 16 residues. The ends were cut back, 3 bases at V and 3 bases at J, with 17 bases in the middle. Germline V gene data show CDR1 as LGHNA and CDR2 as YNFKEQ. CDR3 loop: CASSHVQGKGDTEAFF. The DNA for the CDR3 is TGTGCCAGCAGCCACGTACAGGGCAAGGGGGACACTGAAGCTTTCTTT.

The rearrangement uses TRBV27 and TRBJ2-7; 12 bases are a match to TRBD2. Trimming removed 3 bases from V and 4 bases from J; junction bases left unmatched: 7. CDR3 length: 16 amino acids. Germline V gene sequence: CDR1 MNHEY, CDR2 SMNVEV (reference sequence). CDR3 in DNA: TGTGCCAGCAGTTTCACTAGCGGGGGGCCTCAGTACGAGCAGTACTTC. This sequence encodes CASSFTSGGPQYEQYF.

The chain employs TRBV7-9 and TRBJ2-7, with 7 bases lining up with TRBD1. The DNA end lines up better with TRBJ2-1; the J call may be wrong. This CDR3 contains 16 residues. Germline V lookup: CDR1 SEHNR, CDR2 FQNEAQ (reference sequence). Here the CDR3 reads CASSDRTGGTYNEQFF. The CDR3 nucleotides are TGTGCCAGCAGCGATCGGACAGGCGGCACCTACAATGAGCAGTTCTTC.

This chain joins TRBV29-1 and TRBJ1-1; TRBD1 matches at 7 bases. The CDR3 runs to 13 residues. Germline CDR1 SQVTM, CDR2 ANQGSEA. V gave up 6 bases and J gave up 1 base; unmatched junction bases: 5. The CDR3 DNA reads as TGCAGCGTACGGACAGGTCCGAACACTGAAGCTTTCTTT. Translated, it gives CSVRTGPNTEAFF.

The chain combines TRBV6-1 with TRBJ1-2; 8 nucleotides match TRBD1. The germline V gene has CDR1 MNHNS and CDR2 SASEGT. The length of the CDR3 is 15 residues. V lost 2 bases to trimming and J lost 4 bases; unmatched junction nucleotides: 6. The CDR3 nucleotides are TGTGCCAGCAGTGAACTGCAGGGGGCAAGCTATGGCTACACCTTC. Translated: CASSELQGASYGYTF.

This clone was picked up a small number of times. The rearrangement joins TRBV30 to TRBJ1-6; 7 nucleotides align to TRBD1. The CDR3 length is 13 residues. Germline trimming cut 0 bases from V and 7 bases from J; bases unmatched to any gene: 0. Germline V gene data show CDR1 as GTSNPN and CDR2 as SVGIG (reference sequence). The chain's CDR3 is CAWSVQGNSPLHF. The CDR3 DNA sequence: TGTGCCTGGAGTGTACAGGGGAATTCACCCCTCCACTTT.

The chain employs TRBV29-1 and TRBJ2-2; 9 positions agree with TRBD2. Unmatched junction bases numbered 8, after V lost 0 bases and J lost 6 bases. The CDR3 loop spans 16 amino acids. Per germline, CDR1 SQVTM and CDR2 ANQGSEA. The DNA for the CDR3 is TGCAGCGTTGAAGAGCGGGAGGGCCCTCGATCCGGGGAGCTGTTTTTT. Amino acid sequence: CSVEEREGPRSGELFF.

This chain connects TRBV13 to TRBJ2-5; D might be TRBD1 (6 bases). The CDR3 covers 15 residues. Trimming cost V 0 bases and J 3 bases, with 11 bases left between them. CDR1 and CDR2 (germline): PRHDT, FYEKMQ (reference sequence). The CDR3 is CASSLGLGTKETQYF. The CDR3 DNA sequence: TGTGCCAGCAGCTTAGGCCTCGGGACAAAAGAGACCCAGTACTTC. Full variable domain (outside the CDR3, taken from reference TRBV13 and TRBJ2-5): AAGVIQSPRHLIKEKRETATLKCYPIPRHDTVYWYQQGPGQDPQFLISFYEKMQSDKGSIPDRFSAQQFSDYHSELNMSSLELGDSALYFCASSLGLGTKETQYFGPGTRLLVL.

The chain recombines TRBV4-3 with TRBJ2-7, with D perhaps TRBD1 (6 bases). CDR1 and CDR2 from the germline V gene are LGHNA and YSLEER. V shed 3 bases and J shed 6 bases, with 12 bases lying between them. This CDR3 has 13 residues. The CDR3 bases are TGCGCCAGCAGCCAGGGGGCCTCGGCCGAGCAGTACTTC. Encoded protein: CASSQGASAEQYF.

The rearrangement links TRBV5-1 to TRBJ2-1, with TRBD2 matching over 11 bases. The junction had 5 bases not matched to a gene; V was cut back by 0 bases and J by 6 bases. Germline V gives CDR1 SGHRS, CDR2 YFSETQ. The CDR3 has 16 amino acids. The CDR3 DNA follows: TGCGCCAGCAGCTTGGGGCTAGCGGGAGGAATCAATGAGCAGTTCTTC. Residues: CASSLGLAGGINEQFF.

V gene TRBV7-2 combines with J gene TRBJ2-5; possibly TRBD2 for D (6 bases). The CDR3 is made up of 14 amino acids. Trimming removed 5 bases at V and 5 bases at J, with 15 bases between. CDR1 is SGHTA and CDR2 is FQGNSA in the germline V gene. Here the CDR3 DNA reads TGTGCCAGCAGCCGACTAGACGGGCACGAGACCCAGTACTTC. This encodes CASSRLDGHETQYF.

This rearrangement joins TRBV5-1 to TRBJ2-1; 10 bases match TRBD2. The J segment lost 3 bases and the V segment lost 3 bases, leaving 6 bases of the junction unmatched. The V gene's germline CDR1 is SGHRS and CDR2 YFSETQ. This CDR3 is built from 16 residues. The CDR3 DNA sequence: TGCGCCAGCAGCTCGTTGAGCGGGAGGGGCTACAATGAGCAGTTCTTC. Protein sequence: CASSSLSGRGYNEQFF.

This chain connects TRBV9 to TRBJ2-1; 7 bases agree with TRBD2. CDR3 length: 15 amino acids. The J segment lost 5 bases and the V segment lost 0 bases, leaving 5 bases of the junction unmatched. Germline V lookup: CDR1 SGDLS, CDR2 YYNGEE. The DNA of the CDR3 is TGTGCCAGCAGCGTAGAGCTAGCGGTTCACAATGAGCAGTTCTTC. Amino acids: CASSVELAVHNEQFF.

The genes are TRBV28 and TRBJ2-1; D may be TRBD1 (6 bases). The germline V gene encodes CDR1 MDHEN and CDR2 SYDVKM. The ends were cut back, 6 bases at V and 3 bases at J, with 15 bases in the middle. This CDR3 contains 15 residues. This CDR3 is CASSQGTVVYNEQFF. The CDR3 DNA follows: TGTGCCAGCAGCCAGGGGACGGTAGTCTACAATGAGCAGTTCTTC. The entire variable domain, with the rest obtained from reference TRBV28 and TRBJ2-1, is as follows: DVKVTQSSRYLVKRTGEKVFLECVQDMDHENMFWYRQDPGLGLRLIYFSYDVKMKEKGDIPEGYSVSREKKERFSLILESASTNQTSMYLCASSQGTVVYNEQFFGPGTRLTVL.

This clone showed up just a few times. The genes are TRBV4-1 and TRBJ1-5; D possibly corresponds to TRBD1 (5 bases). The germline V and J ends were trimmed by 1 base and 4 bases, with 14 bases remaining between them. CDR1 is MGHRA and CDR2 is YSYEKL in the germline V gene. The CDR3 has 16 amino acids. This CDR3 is CASSQVPSTVNQPQHF. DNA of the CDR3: TGCGCCAGCAGCCAAGTTCCATCGACAGTTAATCAGCCCCAGCATTTT.

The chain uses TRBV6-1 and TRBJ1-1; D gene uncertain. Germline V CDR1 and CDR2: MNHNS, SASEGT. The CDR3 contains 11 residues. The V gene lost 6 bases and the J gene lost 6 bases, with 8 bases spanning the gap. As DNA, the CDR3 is TGTGCCAGCAGGAGGTATGCTGAAGCTTTCTTT. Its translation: CASRRYAEAFF.

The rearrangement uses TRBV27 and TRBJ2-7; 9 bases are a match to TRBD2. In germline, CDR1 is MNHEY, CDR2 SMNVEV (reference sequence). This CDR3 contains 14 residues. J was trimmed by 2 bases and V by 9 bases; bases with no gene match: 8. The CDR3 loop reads CASRMGGGAYEQYF. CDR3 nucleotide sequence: TGTGCCAGTAGAATGGGCGGGGGGGCCTACGAGCAGTACTTC.

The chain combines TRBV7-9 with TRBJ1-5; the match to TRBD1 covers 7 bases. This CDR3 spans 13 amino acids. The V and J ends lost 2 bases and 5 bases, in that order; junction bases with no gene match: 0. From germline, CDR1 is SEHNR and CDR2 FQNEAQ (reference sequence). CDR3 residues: CASSLQGDQPQHF. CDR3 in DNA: TGTGCCAGCAGCTTACAGGGGGATCAGCCCCAGCATTTT.